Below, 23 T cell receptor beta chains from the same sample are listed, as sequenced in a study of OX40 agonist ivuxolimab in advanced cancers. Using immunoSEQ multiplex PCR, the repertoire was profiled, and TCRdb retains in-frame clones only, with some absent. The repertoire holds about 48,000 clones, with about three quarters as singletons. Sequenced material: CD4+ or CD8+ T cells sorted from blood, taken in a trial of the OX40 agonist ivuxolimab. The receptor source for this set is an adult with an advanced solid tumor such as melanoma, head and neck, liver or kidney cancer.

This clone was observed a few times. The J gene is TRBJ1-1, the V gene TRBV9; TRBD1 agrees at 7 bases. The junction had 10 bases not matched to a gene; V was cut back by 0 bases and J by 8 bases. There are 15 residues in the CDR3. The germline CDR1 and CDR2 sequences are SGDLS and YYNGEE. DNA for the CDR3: TGTGCCAGCAGCGTAGCCGCAGGGGACAGTCGGGAAGCTTTCTTT. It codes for CASSVAAGDSREAFF.

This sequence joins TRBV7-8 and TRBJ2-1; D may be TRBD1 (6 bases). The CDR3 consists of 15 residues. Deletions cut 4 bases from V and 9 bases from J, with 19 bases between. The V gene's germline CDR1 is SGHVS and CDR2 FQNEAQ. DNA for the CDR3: TGTGCCAGCAGCTCCGCCCGACAGGATAGGCTTGAGCAGTTCTTC. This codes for CASSSARQDRLEQFF.

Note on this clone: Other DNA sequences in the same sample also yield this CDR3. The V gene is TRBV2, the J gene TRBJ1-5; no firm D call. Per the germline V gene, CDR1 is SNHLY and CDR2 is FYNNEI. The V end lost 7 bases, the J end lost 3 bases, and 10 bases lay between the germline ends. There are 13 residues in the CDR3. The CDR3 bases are TGTGCCAGCAAGCGAGACAACAATCAGCCCCAGCATTTT. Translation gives CASKRDNNQPQHF.

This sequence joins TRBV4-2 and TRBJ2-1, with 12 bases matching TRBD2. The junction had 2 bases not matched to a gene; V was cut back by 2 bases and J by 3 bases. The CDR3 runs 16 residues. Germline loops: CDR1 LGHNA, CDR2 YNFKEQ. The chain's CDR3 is CASSQILAGGYNEQFF. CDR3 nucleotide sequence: TGTGCCAGCAGCCAAATACTAGCGGGAGGCTACAATGAGCAGTTCTTC.

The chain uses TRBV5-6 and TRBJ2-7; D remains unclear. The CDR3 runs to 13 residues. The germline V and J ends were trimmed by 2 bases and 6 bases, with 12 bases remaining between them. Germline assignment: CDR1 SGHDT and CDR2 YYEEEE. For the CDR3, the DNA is TGTGCCAGCAGCTTAGAGGACCGAGGCGAGCAGTACTTC. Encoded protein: CASSLEDRGEQYF.

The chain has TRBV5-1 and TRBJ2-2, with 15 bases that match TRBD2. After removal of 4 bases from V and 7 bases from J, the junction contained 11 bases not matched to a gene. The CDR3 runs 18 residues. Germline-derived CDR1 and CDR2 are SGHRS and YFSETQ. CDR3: CASSPGLAGGEIGGELFF. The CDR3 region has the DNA TGCGCCAGCAGCCCGGGACTAGCGGGAGGAGAAATCGGCGGGGAGCTGTTTTTT. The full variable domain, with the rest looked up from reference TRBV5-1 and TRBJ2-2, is KAGVTQTPRYLIKTRGQQVTLSCSPISGHRSVSWYQQTPGQGLQFLFEYFSETQRNKGNFPGRFSGRQFSNSRSEMNVSTLELGDSALYLCASSPGLAGGEIGGELFFGEGSRLTVL.

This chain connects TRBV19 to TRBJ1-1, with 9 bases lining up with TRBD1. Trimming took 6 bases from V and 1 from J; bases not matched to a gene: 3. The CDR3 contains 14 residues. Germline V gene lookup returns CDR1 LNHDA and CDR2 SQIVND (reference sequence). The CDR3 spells CASSVDRGNTEAFF. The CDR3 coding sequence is TGTGCCAGTAGCGTGGACAGGGGGAACACTGAAGCTTTCTTT.

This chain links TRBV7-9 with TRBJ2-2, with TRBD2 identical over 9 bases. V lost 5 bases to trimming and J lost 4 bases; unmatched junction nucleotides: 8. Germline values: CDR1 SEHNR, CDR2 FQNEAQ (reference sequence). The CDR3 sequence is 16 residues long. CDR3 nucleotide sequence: TGTGCCAGCAGCCAGAGTAGCGGGAGATTCACCGGGGAGCTGTTTTTT. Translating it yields CASSQSSGRFTGELFF. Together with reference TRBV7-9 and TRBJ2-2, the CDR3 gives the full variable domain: DTGVSQNPRHKITKRGQNVTFRCDPISEHNRLYWYRQTLGQGPEFLTYFQNEAQLEKSRLLSDRFSAERPKGSFSTLEIQRTEQGDSAMYLCASSQSSGRFTGELFFGEGSRLTVL.

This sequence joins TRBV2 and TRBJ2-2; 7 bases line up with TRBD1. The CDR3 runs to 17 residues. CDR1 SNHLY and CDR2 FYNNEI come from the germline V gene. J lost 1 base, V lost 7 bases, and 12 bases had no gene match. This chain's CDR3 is CASTPRLRGRNTGELFF. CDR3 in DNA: TGTGCCAGCACTCCTAGGCTTAGGGGGCGGAACACCGGGGAGCTGTTTTTT.

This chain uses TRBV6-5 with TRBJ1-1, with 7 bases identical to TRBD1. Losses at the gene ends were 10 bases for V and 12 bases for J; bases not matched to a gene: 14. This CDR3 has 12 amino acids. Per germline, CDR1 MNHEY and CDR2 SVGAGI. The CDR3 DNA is TGTGCCACACAAAACCGAGTGACAGGGACTTTCTTT. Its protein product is CATQNRVTGTFF.

Here the CDR3 DNA reads TGTGCCAGCAGCTTAGTCAGATTGGTAGTGGCCAATGAGCAGTTCTTC. Translated: CASSLVRLVVANEQFF. The V call is TRBV7-8, the J call TRBJ2-1; D remains unclear. Trimming stripped 1 base from V and 6 bases from J, with 16 bases between. This CDR3 has 16 residues. Germline CDR1 is SGHVS and CDR2 is FQNEAQ.

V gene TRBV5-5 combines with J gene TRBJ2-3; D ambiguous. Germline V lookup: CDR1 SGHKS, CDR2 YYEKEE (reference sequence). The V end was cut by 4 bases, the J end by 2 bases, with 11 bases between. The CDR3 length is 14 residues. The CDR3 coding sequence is TGTGCCAGCAGCCTCAGACAAGACACAGATACGCAGTATTTT. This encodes CASSLRQDTDTQYF.

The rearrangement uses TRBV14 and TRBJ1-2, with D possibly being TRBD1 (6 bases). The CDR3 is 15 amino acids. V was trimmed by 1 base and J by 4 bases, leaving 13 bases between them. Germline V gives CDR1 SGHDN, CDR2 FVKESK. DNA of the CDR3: TGTGCCAGCAGCCAAGGGGGGCTCGATGGCTATGGCTACACCTTC. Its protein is CASSQGGLDGYGYTF.

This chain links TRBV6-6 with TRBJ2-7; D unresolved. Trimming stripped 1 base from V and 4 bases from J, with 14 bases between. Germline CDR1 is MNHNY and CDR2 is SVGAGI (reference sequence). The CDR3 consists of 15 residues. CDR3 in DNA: TGTGCCAGCAGTTACTACTCACCGAGAATATACGAGCAGTACTTC. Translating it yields CASSYYSPRIYEQYF.

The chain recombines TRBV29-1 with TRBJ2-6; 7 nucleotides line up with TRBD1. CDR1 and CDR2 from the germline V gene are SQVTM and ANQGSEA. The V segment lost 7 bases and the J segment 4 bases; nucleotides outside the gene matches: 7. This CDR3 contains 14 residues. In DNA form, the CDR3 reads TGCAGCGCTACAGGGGAAGTCGGGGCCAACGTCCTGACTTTC. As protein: CSATGEVGANVLTF.

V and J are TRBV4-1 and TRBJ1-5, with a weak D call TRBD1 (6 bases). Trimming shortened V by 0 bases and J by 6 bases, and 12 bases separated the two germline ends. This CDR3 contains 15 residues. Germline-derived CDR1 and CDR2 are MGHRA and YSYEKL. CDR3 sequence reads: CASSQDLRGTQPQHF. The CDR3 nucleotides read TGCGCCAGCAGCCAAGATCTCAGGGGCACTCAGCCCCAGCATTTT.

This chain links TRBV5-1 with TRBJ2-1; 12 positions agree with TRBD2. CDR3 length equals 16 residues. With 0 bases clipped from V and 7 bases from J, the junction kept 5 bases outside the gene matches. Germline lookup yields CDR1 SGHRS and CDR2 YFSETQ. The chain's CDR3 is CASSLALLAGGNEQFF. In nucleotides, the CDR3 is TGCGCCAGCAGCTTGGCGCTTCTAGCGGGAGGGAATGAGCAGTTCTTC.

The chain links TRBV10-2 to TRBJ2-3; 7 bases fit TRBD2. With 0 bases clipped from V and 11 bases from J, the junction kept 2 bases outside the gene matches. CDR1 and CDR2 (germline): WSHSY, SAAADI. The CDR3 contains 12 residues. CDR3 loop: CASSESLAEQYF. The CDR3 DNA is TGCGCCAGCAGTGAGTCGCTAGCGGAGCAGTATTTT.

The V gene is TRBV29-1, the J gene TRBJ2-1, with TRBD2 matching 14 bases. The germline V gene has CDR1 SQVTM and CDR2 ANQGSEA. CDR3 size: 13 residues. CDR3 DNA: TGCACGGGGACTAGCGGGAGTTCGGGAGAGCAGTTCTTC. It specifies CTGTSGSSGEQFF.

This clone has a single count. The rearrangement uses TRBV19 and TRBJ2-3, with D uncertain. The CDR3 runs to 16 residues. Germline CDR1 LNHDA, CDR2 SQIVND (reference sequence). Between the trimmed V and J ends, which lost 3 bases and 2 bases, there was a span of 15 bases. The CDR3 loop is CASSMRWSGNTDTQYF. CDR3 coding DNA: TGTGCCAGTAGTATGCGGTGGTCAGGCAACACAGATACGCAGTATTTT. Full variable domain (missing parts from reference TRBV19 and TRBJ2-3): DGGITQSPKYLFRKEGQNVTLSCEQNLNHDAMYWYRQDPGQGLRLIYYSQIVNDFQKGDIAEGYSVSREKKESFPLTVTSAQKNPTAFYLCASSMRWSGNTDTQYFGPGTRLTVL.

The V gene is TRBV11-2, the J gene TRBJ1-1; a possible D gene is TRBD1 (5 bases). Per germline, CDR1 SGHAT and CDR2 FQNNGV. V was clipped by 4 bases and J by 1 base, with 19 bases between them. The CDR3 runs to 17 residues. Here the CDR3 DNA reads TGTGCCAGCAGCTCAACCGTGAACCTTGGGGCGAACACTGAAGCTTTCTTT. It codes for CASSSTVNLGANTEAFF.

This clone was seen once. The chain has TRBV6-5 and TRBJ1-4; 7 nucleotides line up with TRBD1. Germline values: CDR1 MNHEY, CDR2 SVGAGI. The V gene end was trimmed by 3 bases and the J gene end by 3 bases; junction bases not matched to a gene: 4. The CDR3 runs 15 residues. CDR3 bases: TGTGCCAGCAGTTATTCCGGGACAGCTAATGAAAAACTGTTTTTT. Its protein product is CASSYSGTANEKLFF.

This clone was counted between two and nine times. As DNA, the CDR3 is TGCGCCAGCAGCTTGGGGCAGCGCTATGGCTACACCTTC. Protein product: CASSLGQRYGYTF. The V and J genes are TRBV5-1 and TRBJ1-2; D remains unclear. Trimming shortened V by 0 bases and J by 4 bases, and 7 bases separated the two germline ends. CDR3 length equals 13 residues. Germline values: CDR1 SGHRS, CDR2 YFSETQ.